These 25 T cell receptor beta chains share one sample of origin, sequenced in a study of cytomegalovirus exposure and HLA in healthy donors. A multiplex PCR was run with 60 Vbeta primers and 13 Jbeta primers. The method was immunoSEQ multiplex PCR; TCRdb's version includes in-frame clones alone and lacks a portion of them. The table has about 160,000 clones, about 80% seen once. Material for sequencing was PBMCs. Source of these receptors: a man aged 25 to 40 in good health and CMV-seropositive.

J is TRBJ2-7 and V is TRBV2, with TRBD1 matching 9 bases. The CDR3 runs to 12 residues. Per the germline V gene, CDR1 is SNHLY and CDR2 is FYNNEI. V was clipped by 8 bases and J by 2 bases; unmatched bases: 1. CDR3: CASGQGPYEQYF. The CDR3 bases are TGTGCCAGCGGACAGGGGCCCTACGAGCAGTACTTC.

The chain is built from TRBV6-5 and TRBJ2-5; no clear D. This CDR3 region has 13 residues. V lost 7 bases and J 4 bases, leaving 13 bases between the germline ends. CDR1 and CDR2 (germline): MNHEY, SVGAGI. This chain's CDR3 is CASTAPGRETQYF. The CDR3 region has the DNA TGTGCCAGCACCGCCCCGGGTAGAGAGACCCAGTACTTC.

The chain has TRBV28 and TRBJ2-5, with 10 bases matching TRBD1. Germline assignment: CDR1 MDHEN and CDR2 SYDVKM. The CDR3 loop spans 15 amino acids. With 6 bases clipped from V and 3 bases from J, the junction kept 7 bases outside the gene matches. CDR3 region: CASSATGTGEETQYF. CDR3 DNA: TGTGCCAGCAGCGCTACCGGGACAGGGGAAGAGACCCAGTACTTC.

The chain employs TRBV20-1 and TRBJ1-1; possibly TRBD1 for D (6 bases). The CDR3 is 11 residues long. The V gene lost 8 bases and the J gene lost 4 bases, with 11 bases spanning the gap. The germline V gene has CDR1 DFQATT and CDR2 SNEGSKA (reference sequence). This CDR3 is CSLQGTTEAFF. In DNA, the CDR3 is TGCAGTCTTCAGGGGACCACTGAAGCTTTCTTT.

The chain recombines TRBV2 with TRBJ2-2, with D maybe TRBD1 (5 bases). The CDR3 is made up of 13 amino acids. The germline V and J ends were trimmed by 7 bases and 2 bases, with 8 bases remaining between them. Germline loops: CDR1 SNHLY, CDR2 FYNNEI. The CDR3 here is CASTGQNTGELFF. The DNA for the CDR3 is TGTGCCAGCACCGGACAAAACACCGGGGAGCTGTTTTTT.

The V gene is TRBV7-9, the J gene TRBJ1-4; TRBD1 is a possible D gene (5 bases). CDR1 SEHNR and CDR2 FQNEAQ come from the germline V gene (reference sequence). The V end was cut by 3 bases, the J end by 6 bases, with 11 bases between. The CDR3 contains 14 residues. In nucleotides, the CDR3 is TGTGCCAGCAGCTTTGGACATGTGGATGAAAAACTGTTTTTT. Translation: CASSFGHVDEKLFF.

In regard to this clone: Other nucleotide sequences in the sample specify the same CDR3. The genes are TRBV5-4 and TRBJ1-4; no firm D call. The length of the CDR3 is 14 residues. Trimming left V 1 base short and J 1 base short, with 5 bases between. Germline V gene sequence: CDR1 SGHNT, CDR2 YYREEE (reference sequence). The CDR3 sequence: CASSLRGTNEKLFF. The CDR3 DNA sequence: TGTGCCAGCAGCTTGCGGGGAACTAATGAAAAACTGTTTTTT.

J is TRBJ1-4 and V is TRBV6-5; 9 bases agree with TRBD1. The V and J ends lost 6 bases and 7 bases, in that order; junction bases with no gene match: 6. The CDR3 length is 14 residues. The germline gives CDR1 MNHEY, CDR2 SVGAGI. CDR3 in amino acids: CASSGQGRGEKLFF. CDR3 nucleotides: TGTGCCAGCAGCGGACAGGGGAGGGGTGAAAAACTGTTTTTT.

The chain recombines TRBV6-5 with TRBJ2-1; no firm D call. The CDR3 loop spans 12 amino acids. Germline loops: CDR1 MNHEY, CDR2 SVGAGI. CDR3 nucleotides: TGTAGCACGGAGAATGGCGCTAATGAGCAGTTCTTC. Its translation is CSTENGANEQFF.

The chain couples TRBV27 to TRBJ2-5; 8 bases agree with TRBD2. Germline V gives CDR1 MNHEY, CDR2 SMNVEV (reference sequence). The CDR3 is made up of 14 amino acids. After removal of 4 bases from V and 4 bases from J, the junction contained 5 bases not matched to a gene. The DNA for the CDR3 is TGTGCCAGCAGTTCAAGAGCGGGGGTAGAGACCCAGTACTTC. It is translated as CASSSRAGVETQYF.

The chain carries TRBV27 and TRBJ2-7; D possibly corresponds to TRBD2 (6 bases). V was pared by 5 bases and J by 6 bases, with 20 bases between. The germline V gene has CDR1 MNHEY and CDR2 SMNVEV (reference sequence). The CDR3 is 15 amino acids. Here the CDR3 reads CASSPRTIAQREQYF. The CDR3 coding sequence is TGTGCCAGCAGTCCTCGGACTATTGCACAGCGCGAGCAGTACTTC.

The gene calls are TRBV29-1 and TRBJ2-5, with unresolved D. Trimming cost V 3 bases and J 2 bases, with 13 bases left between them. Germline CDR1 reads SQVTM; CDR2 reads ANQGSEA. The CDR3 loop spans 14 amino acids. This CDR3 is CSVDFSRLQETQYF. The CDR3 region has the DNA TGCAGCGTTGATTTTAGTAGACTGCAAGAGACCCAGTACTTC.

The rearrangement joins TRBV6-5 to TRBJ1-5; no clear D. Germline V lookup: CDR1 MNHEY, CDR2 SVGAGI. V shed 2 bases and J shed 5 bases, with 7 bases lying between them. There are 13 residues in the CDR3. The CDR3 is CASSYMSDQPQHF. CDR3 nucleotide sequence: TGTGCCAGCAGTTACATGTCAGATCAGCCCCAGCATTTT.

V is TRBV7-8 and J is TRBJ2-5, with TRBD2 matching 11 bases. The germline CDR1 and CDR2 sequences are SGHVS and FQNEAQ. V dropped 1 base and J dropped 7; count of bases not matched to a gene: 2. The CDR3 covers 14 residues. The CDR3 here is CASSLVLAGGTQYF. The CDR3 nucleotides read TGTGCCAGCAGCTTAGTCCTAGCGGGGGGGACCCAGTACTTC.

The gene calls are TRBV6-1 and TRBJ2-1, with 10 nucleotides matching TRBD1. Germline trimming cut 4 bases from V and 7 bases from J; bases unmatched to any gene: 7. Germline-derived CDR1 and CDR2 are MNHNS and SASEGT. CDR3 length: 15 residues. The CDR3 DNA reads as TGTGCCAGCAGTGTGGGGACAGGGGTTCGGAATGAGCAGTTCTTC. Protein: CASSVGTGVRNEQFF.

The CDR3 protein is CASSIPGDTQYF. Written as DNA, the CDR3 is TGTGCCAGTAGTATTCCCGGGGATACGCAGTATTTT. This chain joins TRBV19 and TRBJ2-3, with D hard to call. This CDR3 has 12 residues. CDR1 is LNHDA, CDR2 SQIVND, per germline (reference sequence). V was pared by 3 bases and J by 6 bases, with 7 bases between.

This clone was seen more than once but under ten times. The CDR3 region is CASSQGWDQPQHF. The CDR3 nucleotides read TGTGCCAGCAGCCAGGGGTGGGATCAGCCCCAGCATTTT. V gene TRBV6-1 combines with J gene TRBJ1-5; tentative D call: TRBD1 (6 bases). The CDR3 covers 13 residues. CDR1 and CDR2 (germline): MNHNS, SASEGT. Trimming removed 6 bases at V and 5 bases at J, with 11 bases between.

The chain uses TRBV2 and TRBJ2-2, with a weak D call TRBD1 (5 bases). The ends were cut back, 4 bases at V and 3 bases at J, with 15 bases in the middle. The germline V gene has CDR1 SNHLY and CDR2 FYNNEI. The CDR3 spans 16 residues. The CDR3 here is CASSGAGWFDTGELFF. CDR3 DNA: TGTGCCAGCAGTGGGGCAGGGTGGTTTGACACCGGGGAGCTGTTTTTT.

The genes are TRBV5-4 and TRBJ2-5; 10 bases align to TRBD1. Germline lookup yields CDR1 SGHNT and CDR2 YYREEE (reference sequence). This CDR3 is 13 amino acids long. V dropped 5 bases and J dropped 4; count of bases not matched to a gene: 2. CDR3 coding DNA: TGTGCCAGCAGAGGGACAGGGGTAGAGACCCAGTACTTC. Translation gives CASRGTGVETQYF.

J is TRBJ1-5 and V is TRBV25-1, with D possibly being TRBD1 (5 bases). The ends were cut back, 4 bases at V and 0 bases at J, with 7 bases in the middle. The CDR3 has 14 amino acids. CDR1 and CDR2 from the germline V gene are MGHDK and SYGVNS. The CDR3 coding sequence is TGTGCCAGCAGTGGCAGGGATAGCAATCAGCCCCAGCATTTT. Translated, it gives CASSGRDSNQPQHF. Complete variable domain (other parts from reference TRBV25-1 and TRBJ1-5): EADIYQTPRYLVIGTGKKITLECSQTMGHDKMYWYQQDPGMELHLIHYSYGVNSTEKGDLSSESTVSRIRTEHFPLTLESARPSHTSQYLCASSGRDSNQPQHFGDGTRLSIL.

This clone has a single count. V gene TRBV4-1 combines with J gene TRBJ2-3; D is possibly TRBD2 (6 bases). The CDR3 is made up of 14 amino acids. Trimming removed 1 base from V and 14 bases from J, with 19 bases in between. The germline V gene has CDR1 MGHRA and CDR2 YSYEKL. The CDR3 DNA is TGCGCCAGCAGCCAAGTGGAGGGGACTCCCTCTCGGTATTTT. Its protein is CASSQVEGTPSRYF.

The chain uses TRBV12-5 and TRBJ1-1; no clear D. The V gene's germline CDR1 is LGHNT and CDR2 FRNRAP. There are 11 residues in the CDR3. V lost 0 bases and J lost 10, with 6 bases in between. The CDR3 is CASGLVPGAFF. For the CDR3, the DNA is TGTGCTAGTGGTTTGGTACCAGGAGCTTTCTTT.

The V call is TRBV6-1, the J call TRBJ2-7; D remains unclear. Per germline, CDR1 MNHNS and CDR2 SASEGT. Trimming removed 7 bases at V and 1 base at J, with 11 bases between. The CDR3 spans 13 residues. CDR3 amino acids: CASIGYRSYEQYF. In DNA form, the CDR3 reads TGTGCCAGCATCGGGTATCGGTCCTACGAGCAGTACTTC.

V usage is TRBV29-1 and J usage is TRBJ2-5, with TRBD2 identical over 7 bases. Germline CDR1 is SQVTM and CDR2 is ANQGSEA. V was pared by 7 bases and J by 2 bases, with 7 bases of the junction left unmatched. The CDR3 is 13 residues long. The CDR3 nucleotides read TGCAGCGCCTCGCCGGGAGGTCAAGAGACCCAGTACTTC. Its translation is CSASPGGQETQYF.

This chain connects TRBV23-1 to TRBJ2-3; D gene uncertain. Being an ORF, TRBV23-1 has a function that is uncertain. V was pared by 0 bases and J by 8 bases, with 15 bases between. The CDR3 runs 15 residues. In nucleotides, the CDR3 is TGCGCCAGCAGTCAATCTCCAAACACTATAGGTACGCAGTATTTT. As protein: CASSQSPNTIGTQYF.